The TCR beta chain described here comes from a study of post-analysis software for immune sequencing data. About this clonotype itself: Its antigen is unknown.

cDNA libraries of TCR beta carried unique molecular identifiers. A population of about 0.95 to 10 million T cells gave rise to about half a million cDNA molecules. TCRdb independently ran MiXCR on the PCR reads; one entry per CDR3 protein. The table records approximately 360,000 distinct CDR3 sequences, roughly 30% of them present only once. The V end lost 3 bases, the J end lost 2 bases, and 4 bases lay between the germline ends. The CDR3 runs to 12 residues. Germline V gene lookup returns CDR1 MGHRA and CDR2 YSYEKL. Study outcomes and limitations: In patients, about 5 TRBV segments were more frequent than in controls, with TRBV5-6, TRBV5-1 and TRBV20-1 among them. Pronounced co-clustering by F measure was evident among identically batched samples. A significant reduction in normalized Chao1 diversity was observed in multiple sclerosis patients versus controls.

The chain combines TRBV4-1 with TRBJ1-1; D ambiguous. The sequenced material came from blood. This receptor was obtained from a girl under 18 with multiple sclerosis. The CDR3 DNA is TGCGCCAGCAGCCACGGTAACACTGAAGCTTTCTTT. Translating it yields CASSHGNTEAFF.